Reported below is one T cell receptor beta chain. In the source study's methods: By means of reference gene primer amplification, nucleated cell counts were estimated. Sequencing was performed with immunoSEQ multiplex PCR; in TCRdb, only in-frame clones are kept and a portion is missing. D and trimming come from the DNA, and the V and J calls and clone size come from that table. The data show about 76,000 clones, 82% seen once. This sample is drawn from a study of blood T cell repertoires in COVID-19. Study at large: Material from acute and convalescent COVID-19 was sourced from the United States, Italy and Spain. The analysed material was cDNA or gDNA that came from T cells, B-cell-depleted T cells, or PBMCs.

CDR1 LNHDA and CDR2 SQIVND come from the germline V gene (reference sequence). Trimming stripped 3 bases from V and 3 bases from J, with 16 bases between. There are 16 residues in the CDR3. The source material was peripheral blood. This clonotype was sampled from a human donor in a cohort sampled during active COVID-19. The genes are TRBV19 and TRBJ2-3, with a possible D match to TRBD2 (6 bases). Here the CDR3 reads CASSISQGGGTDTQYF. The CDR3 DNA sequence: TGTGCCAGTAGTATCTCTCAGGGAGGTGGAACAGATACGCAGTATTTT.